This T cell receptor (beta chain) was sequenced during a study of cytomegalovirus exposure and HLA in healthy donors. Researchers ran the PCR with 60 Vbeta and 13 Jbeta primers. TCRdb's table, derived via immunoSEQ multiplex PCR, lists solely in-frame clones and lacks some. Seen here are about 110,000 clones, approximately 76% observed once, and the top ten hold 7% to 9%. The CDR3 length is 15 residues. With 4 bases clipped from V and 5 bases from J, the junction kept 10 bases outside the gene matches. Germline-derived CDR1 and CDR2 are MNHEY and SVGAGI. The V call is TRBV6-5, the J call TRBJ2-7; the match to TRBD1 covers 8 bases. The clonotype comes from a woman between 50 and 59 years old in good health and CMV-seropositive. Material: PBMCs. The CDR3 nucleotides are TGTGCCAGCAGTTTCGATGACAGGGGCCGGAACGAGCAGTACTTC. The encoded protein is CASSFDDRGRNEQYF.